This entry features one T cell receptor (beta chain) sequence. The entry originates in a study of T cell changes during pregnancy in multiple sclerosis. Profiled with immunoSEQ multiplex PCR; TCRdb holds only in-frame clones, not every one. This sample carries about 60,000 clones, about 91% of them seen once, and the ten largest clones take 0.85%. Specimen: peripheral blood, collected in the first trimester of pregnancy. The sequence derives from a female donor with multiple sclerosis, enrolled in a pregnancy study.

The CDR3 DNA reads TGTGCCAGTAGTATCCGGGTAACTAGCGGGTCGAGCTCCTACAATGAGCAGTTCTTC. Its protein product is CASSIRVTSGSSSYNEQFF. The genes are TRBV19 and TRBJ2-1; 9 bases are a match to TRBD2. Germline CDR1 reads LNHDA; CDR2 reads SQIVND (reference sequence). The CDR3 is 19 residues long. Trimming at V came to 3 bases and at J to 0 bases, leaving 12 bases not matched to a gene. The whole variable domain, filled in from reference TRBV19 and TRBJ2-1, reads DGGITQSPKYLFRKEGQNVTLSCEQNLNHDAMYWYRQDPGQGLRLIYYSQIVNDFQKGDIAEGYSVSREKKESFPLTVTSAQKNPTAFYLCASSIRVTSGSSSYNEQFFGPGTRLTVL.